These 4 T cell receptor beta chains were sequenced from one sample in a study of T cells in Graves' hyperthyroidism and ophthalmopathy. Researchers amplified the TCR beta CDR3 regions from RNA transcripts. During a first-round RT-PCR of the TCR CDR3, the HTBI primer set was used. TCRdb recomputed calls from the multiplex PCR reads with MiXCR, one row per CDR3 protein. The sample carries 450,000 to 650,000 distinct CDR3 sequences, over 12% recorded once. Sequencing was performed on blood. The receptors were sampled from a young woman with Graves' ophthalmopathy.

This clonotype was counted many times. The junction and the germline gene differ at one end; a read error may be behind it. The V call is TRBV28, the J call TRBJ1-2; no clear D. The germline V gene has CDR1 MDHEN and CDR2 SYDVKM. The CDR3 covers 14 residues. CDR3 amino acids: CANSLSPPTYGYTF. The CDR3 DNA reads as TGTGCCAACAGTTTATCCCCTCCGACGTATGGCTACACCTTC.

This clonotype occurred a few times. The chain recombines TRBV24-1 with TRBJ1-5; D not resolved. V was trimmed by 12 bases and J by 4 bases, leaving 12 bases between them. The germline CDR1 and CDR2 sequences are KGHDR and SFDVKD. This CDR3 region has 12 residues. The CDR3 DNA is TGTGCCGTACGGTGGTTTAATCAGCCCCAGCATTTT. Its protein product is CAVRWFNQPQHF.

This clonotype came up many times. The chain joins TRBV11-2 to TRBJ2-1; 9 nucleotides agree with TRBD2. The ends lost 5 bases at V and 5 bases at J; junction bases unmatched: 7. Per germline, CDR1 SGHAT and CDR2 FQNNGV. The length of the CDR3 is 15 residues. CDR3 nucleotide sequence: TGTGCCAGCAGCCAAGTAGCGGGGGAGGACAATGAGCAGTTCTTC. It translates to CASSQVAGEDNEQFF.

This clonotype appeared many times. This chain links TRBV12-3 or TRBV12-4 with TRBJ1-5, with no clear D. This CDR3 is 13 amino acids long. Trimming took off 8 bases at V and 3 bases at J, with 11 bases between the two ends. As DNA, the CDR3 is TGTGCCAGCGACTCGGGGAACAATCAGCCCCAGCATTTT. It specifies CASDSGNNQPQHF.